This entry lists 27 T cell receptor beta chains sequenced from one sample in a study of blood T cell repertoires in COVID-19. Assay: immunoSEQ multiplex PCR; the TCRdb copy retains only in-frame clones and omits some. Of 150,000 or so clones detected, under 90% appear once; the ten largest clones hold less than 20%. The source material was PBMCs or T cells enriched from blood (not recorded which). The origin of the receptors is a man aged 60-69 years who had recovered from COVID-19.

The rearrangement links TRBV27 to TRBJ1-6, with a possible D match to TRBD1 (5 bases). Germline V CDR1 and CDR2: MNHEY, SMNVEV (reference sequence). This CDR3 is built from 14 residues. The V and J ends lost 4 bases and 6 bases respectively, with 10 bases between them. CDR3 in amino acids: CASSSGLFNSPLHF. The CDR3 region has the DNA TGTGCCAGCAGTTCGGGACTGTTTAATTCACCCCTCCACTTT.

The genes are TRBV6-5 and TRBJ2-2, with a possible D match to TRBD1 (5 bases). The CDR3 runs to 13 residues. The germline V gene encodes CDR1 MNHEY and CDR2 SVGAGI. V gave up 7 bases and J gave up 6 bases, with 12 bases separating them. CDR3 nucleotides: TGTGCCAGCACCTTCAGGGTGGCCGGGGAGCTGTTTTTT. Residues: CASTFRVAGELFF.

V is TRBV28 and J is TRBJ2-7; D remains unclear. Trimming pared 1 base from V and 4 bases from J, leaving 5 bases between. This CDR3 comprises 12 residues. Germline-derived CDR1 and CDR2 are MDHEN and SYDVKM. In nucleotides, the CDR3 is TGTGCCAGCAGTTTATATCGTTACGAGCAGTACTTC. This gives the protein CASSLYRYEQYF.

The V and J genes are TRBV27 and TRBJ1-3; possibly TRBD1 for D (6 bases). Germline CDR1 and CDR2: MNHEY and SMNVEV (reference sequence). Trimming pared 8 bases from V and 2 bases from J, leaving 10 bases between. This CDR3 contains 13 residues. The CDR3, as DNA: TGTGCCAGCCGGGACAAACCTGGAAACACCATATATTTT. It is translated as CASRDKPGNTIYF.

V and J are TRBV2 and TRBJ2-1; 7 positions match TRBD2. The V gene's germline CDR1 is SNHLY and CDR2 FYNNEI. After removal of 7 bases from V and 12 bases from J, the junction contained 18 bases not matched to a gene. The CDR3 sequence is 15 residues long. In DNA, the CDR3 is TGTGCCAGCAAACCCCAAACTAGTCGCTGGGGGGGGCAGTTCTTC. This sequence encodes CASKPQTSRWGGQFF.

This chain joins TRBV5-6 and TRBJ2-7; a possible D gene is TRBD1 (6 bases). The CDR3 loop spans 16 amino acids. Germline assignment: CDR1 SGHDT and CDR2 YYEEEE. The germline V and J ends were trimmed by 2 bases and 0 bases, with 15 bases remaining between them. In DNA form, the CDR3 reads TGTGCCAGCAGCTTTAGGGACATAACGAGCTCCTACGAGCAGTACTTC. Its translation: CASSFRDITSSYEQYF.

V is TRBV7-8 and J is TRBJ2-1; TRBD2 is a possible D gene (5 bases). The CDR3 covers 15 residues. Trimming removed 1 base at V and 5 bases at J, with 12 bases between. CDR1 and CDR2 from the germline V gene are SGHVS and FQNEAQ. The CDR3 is CASSLGVSRDNEQFF. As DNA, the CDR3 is TGTGCCAGCAGCTTAGGGGTTTCGCGGGACAATGAGCAGTTCTTC.

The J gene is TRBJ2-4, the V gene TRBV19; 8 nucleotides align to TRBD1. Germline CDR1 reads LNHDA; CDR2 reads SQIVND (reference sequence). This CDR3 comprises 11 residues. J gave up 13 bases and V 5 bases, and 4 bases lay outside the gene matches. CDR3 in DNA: TGTGCCAGTAGTGACAGGGGCGTCCAGTACTTC. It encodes CASSDRGVQYF.

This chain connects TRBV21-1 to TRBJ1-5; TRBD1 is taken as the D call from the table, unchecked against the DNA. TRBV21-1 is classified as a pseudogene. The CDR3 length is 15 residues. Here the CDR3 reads CASSPQTGPNQPQHF. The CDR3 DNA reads TGTGCCAGCAGCCCGCAGACAGGACCTAATCAGCCCCAGCATTTT.

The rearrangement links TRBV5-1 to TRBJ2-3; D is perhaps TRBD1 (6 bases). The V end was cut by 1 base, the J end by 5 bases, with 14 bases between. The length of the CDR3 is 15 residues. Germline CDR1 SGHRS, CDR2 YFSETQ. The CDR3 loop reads CASSLQEIGGDTQYF. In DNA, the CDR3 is TGCGCCAGCAGCTTGCAGGAAATAGGGGGAGATACGCAGTATTTT.

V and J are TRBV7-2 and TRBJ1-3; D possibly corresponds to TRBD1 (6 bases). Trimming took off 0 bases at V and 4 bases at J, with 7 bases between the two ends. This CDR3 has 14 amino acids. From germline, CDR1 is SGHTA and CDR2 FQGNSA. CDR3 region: CASSLATGGNTIYF. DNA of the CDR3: TGTGCCAGCAGCTTAGCGACAGGAGGAAACACCATATATTTT.

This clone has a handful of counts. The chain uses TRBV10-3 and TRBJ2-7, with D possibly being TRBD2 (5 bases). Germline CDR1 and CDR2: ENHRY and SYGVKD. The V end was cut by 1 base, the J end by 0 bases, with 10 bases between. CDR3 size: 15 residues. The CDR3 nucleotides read TGTGCCATCAGTGAGTTAGATGGGAGCTCCTACGAGCAGTACTTC. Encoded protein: CAISELDGSSYEQYF.

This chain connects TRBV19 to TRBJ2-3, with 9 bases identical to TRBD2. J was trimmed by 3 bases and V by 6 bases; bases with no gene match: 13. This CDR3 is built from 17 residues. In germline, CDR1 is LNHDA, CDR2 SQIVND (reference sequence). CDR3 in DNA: TGTGCCAGTAGGGACTTTAGAGCGGGAGGAGGAACAGATACGCAGTATTTT. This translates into CASRDFRAGGGTDTQYF.

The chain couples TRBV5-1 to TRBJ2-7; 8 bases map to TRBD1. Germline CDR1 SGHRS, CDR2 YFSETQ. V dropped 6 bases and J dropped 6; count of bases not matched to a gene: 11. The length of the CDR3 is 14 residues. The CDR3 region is CASTWAQGATEQYF. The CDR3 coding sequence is TGCGCCAGCACCTGGGCGCAGGGGGCCACCGAGCAGTACTTC.

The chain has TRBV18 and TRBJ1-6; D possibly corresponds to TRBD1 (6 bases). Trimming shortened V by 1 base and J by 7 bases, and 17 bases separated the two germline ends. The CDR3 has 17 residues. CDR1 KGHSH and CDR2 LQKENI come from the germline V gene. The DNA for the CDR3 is TGTGCCAGCTCACCACATCCCGCCGGGACAACAAATTCACCCCTCCACTTT. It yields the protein CASSPHPAGTTNSPLHF.

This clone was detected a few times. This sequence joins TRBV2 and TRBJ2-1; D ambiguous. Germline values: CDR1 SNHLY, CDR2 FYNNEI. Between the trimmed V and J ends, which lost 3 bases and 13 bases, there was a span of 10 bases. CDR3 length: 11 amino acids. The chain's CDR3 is CASSEGRHQFF. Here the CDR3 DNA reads TGTGCCAGCAGTGAGGGCAGGCACCAGTTCTTC.

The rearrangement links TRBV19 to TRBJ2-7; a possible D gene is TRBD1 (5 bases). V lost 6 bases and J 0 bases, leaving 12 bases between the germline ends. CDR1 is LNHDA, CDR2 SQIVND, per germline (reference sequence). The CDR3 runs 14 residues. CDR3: CASSVGTGSYEQYF. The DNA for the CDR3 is TGTGCCAGTAGCGTGGGAACAGGCTCCTACGAGCAGTACTTC.

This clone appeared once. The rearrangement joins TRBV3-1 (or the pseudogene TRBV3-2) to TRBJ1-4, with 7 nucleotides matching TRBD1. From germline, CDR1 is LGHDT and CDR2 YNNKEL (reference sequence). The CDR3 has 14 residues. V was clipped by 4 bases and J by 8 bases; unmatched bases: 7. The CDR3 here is CASSPTGAGEKLFF. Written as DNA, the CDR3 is TGTGCCAGCAGCCCTACAGGGGCGGGGGAAAAACTGTTTTTT.

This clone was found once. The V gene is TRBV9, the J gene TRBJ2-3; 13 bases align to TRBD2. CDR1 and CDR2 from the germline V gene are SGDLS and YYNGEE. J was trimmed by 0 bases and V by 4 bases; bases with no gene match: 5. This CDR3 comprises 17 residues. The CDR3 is CASSPLAGGASTDTQYF. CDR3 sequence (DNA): TGTGCCAGCAGCCCACTAGCGGGAGGGGCTAGCACAGATACGCAGTATTTT.

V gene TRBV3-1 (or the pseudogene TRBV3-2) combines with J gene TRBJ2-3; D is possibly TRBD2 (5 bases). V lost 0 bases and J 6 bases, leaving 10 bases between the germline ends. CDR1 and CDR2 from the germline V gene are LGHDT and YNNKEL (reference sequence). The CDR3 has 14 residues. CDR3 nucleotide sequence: TGTGCCAGCAGCCAAGAAAGGACTCTCGATACGCAGTATTTT. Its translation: CASSQERTLDTQYF.

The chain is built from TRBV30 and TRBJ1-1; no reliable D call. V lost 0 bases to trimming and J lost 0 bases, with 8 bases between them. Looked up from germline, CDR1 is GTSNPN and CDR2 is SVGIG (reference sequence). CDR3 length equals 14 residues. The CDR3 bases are TGTGCCTGGAGTGTAGTACAATTGAACACTGAAGCTTTCTTT. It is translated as CAWSVVQLNTEAFF.

The CDR3 here is CASNPTKGQGANSYEQYF. Here the CDR3 DNA reads TGTGCCAGTAACCCCACCAAAGGACAGGGGGCGAACTCCTACGAGCAGTACTTC. The chain has TRBV19 and TRBJ2-7; 11 bases match TRBD1. Trimming removed 7 bases from V and 0 bases from J; junction bases left unmatched: 14. Germline CDR1 is LNHDA and CDR2 is SQIVND (reference sequence). The CDR3 runs 18 residues.

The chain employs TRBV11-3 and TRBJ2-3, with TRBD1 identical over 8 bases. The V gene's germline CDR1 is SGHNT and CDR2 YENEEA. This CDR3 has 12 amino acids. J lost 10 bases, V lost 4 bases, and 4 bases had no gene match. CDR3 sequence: CASSSGGTPQYF. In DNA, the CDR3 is TGTGCCAGCAGCTCAGGGGGCACCCCGCAGTATTTT.

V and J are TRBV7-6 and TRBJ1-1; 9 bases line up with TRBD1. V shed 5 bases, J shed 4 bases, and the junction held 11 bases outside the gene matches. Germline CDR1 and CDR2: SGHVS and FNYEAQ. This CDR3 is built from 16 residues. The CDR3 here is CASSPRTGGLGTEAFF. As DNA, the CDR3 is TGTGCCAGCAGCCCCCGAACAGGGGGCTTGGGCACTGAAGCTTTCTTT.

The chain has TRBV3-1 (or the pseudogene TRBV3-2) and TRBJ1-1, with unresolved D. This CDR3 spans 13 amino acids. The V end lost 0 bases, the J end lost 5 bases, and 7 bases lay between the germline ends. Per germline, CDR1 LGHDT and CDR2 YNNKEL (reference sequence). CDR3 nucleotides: TGTGCCAGCAGCCAAGATGCGGATACTGAAGCTTTCTTT. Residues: CASSQDADTEAFF.

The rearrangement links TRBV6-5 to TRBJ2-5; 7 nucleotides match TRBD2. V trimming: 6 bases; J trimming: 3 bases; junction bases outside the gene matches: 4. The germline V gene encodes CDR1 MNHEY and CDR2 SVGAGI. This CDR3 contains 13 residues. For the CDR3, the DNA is TGTGCCAGCAGGGCTAGCGGAAAAGAGACCCAGTACTTC. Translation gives CASRASGKETQYF.

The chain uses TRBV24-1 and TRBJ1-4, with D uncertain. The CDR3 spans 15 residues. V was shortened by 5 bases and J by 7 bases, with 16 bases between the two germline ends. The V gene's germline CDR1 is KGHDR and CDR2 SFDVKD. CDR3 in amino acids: CATSVSGGVGEKLFF. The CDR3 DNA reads TGTGCCACCAGTGTGTCAGGAGGTGTTGGTGAAAAACTGTTTTTT.